These 13 T cell receptor beta chains originate from one sample sequenced in a study of T cells after yellow fever vaccination. One entry per CDR3 protein, called by TCRdb with MiXCR from the 5' RACE reads. The table has some 500,000 distinct CDR3 sequences, roughly 13% seen once. Material: PBMCs, obtained on the day of the yellow fever booster vaccination. These receptors all stem from a man aged 25-45 years who received the YFV17D yellow fever vaccine.

This clonotype was recorded many times. The V call is TRBV19, the J call TRBJ2-1; D might be TRBD2 (5 bases). Trimming left V 6 bases short and J 9 bases short, with 9 bases between. CDR1 and CDR2 (germline): LNHDA, SQIVND (reference sequence). The CDR3 spans 11 residues. The CDR3 sequence is CASRTGSEQFF. Here the CDR3 DNA reads TGTGCCAGTAGGACTGGGAGTGAGCAGTTCTTC.

The chain couples TRBV20-1 to TRBJ2-1, with TRBD2 matching 8 bases. The CDR3 is 15 residues long. Germline values: CDR1 DFQATT, CDR2 SNEGSKA (reference sequence). With 6 bases clipped from V and 1 base from J, the junction kept 8 bases outside the gene matches. This CDR3 is CSASPGLESYNEQFF. CDR3 DNA sequence: TGCAGTGCGAGTCCGGGACTAGAGTCCTACAATGAGCAGTTCTTC.

This clonotype was seen more than once but under ten times. The V call is TRBV7-8, the J call TRBJ1-6; unclear D gene. Germline CDR1 reads SGHVS; CDR2 reads FQNEAQ. The CDR3 has 14 residues. V was shortened by 2 bases and J by 6 bases, with 8 bases between the two germline ends. The CDR3 loop reads CASSLIAPNSPLHF. CDR3 coding DNA: TGTGCCAGCAGCTTAATCGCCCCTAATTCACCCCTCCACTTT.

The rearrangement uses TRBV5-1 and TRBJ1-2, with a possible D match to TRBD1 (5 bases). Germline CDR1 is SGHRS and CDR2 is YFSETQ. This CDR3 contains 14 residues. V was cut by 0 bases and J by 8 bases, with 14 bases left in between. The CDR3 DNA reads as TGCGCCAGCAGCTTGGCCACAGGTGTAAGGGGCTACACCTTC. It translates to CASSLATGVRGYTF.

Only a few counts were recorded for this clonotype. The chain recombines TRBV5-1 with TRBJ2-5, with TRBD1 matching over 7 bases. The CDR3 is made up of 16 amino acids. Losses at the gene ends were 1 base for V and 4 bases for J; bases not matched to a gene: 10. Germline loops: CDR1 SGHRS, CDR2 YFSETQ. This CDR3 reads CASSLRGQGVAETQYF. The CDR3 nucleotides are TGCGCCAGCAGCTTGCGAGGCCAGGGGGTTGCAGAGACCCAGTACTTC.

This clonotype appeared many times. This chain links TRBV12-3 or TRBV12-4 with TRBJ2-1; D tentatively fits TRBD1 or TRBD2 (6 bases each). V shed 5 bases and J shed 9 bases, with 14 bases lying between them. The CDR3 is 13 amino acids. The chain's CDR3 is CASSTRQEGEQFF. CDR3 sequence (DNA): TGTGCCAGCAGTACCAGACAGGAGGGTGAGCAGTTCTTC.

In regard to this clonotype: The junction and the germline gene differ at one end; a read error may be behind it. V usage is TRBV7-9 and J usage is TRBJ1-2; no clear D. Germline V gene sequence: CDR1 SEHNR, CDR2 FQNEAQ (reference sequence). The CDR3 sequence is 12 residues long. CDR3 protein: CASSLAKYGYTF. In nucleotides, the CDR3 is TGTGCCAGCAGCTTGGCTAAATATGGCTACACCTTC.

The chain recombines TRBV14 with TRBJ1-6; D not resolved. The ends were cut back, 0 bases at V and 5 bases at J, with 5 bases in the middle. The germline CDR1 and CDR2 sequences are SGHDN and FVKESK. The CDR3 has 14 residues. The CDR3 protein is CASSQETNNSPLHF. The CDR3 DNA reads TGTGCCAGCAGCCAAGAGACCAATAATTCACCCCTCCACTTT.

This clonotype occurred a few times. The chain employs TRBV18 and TRBJ1-5, with 7 nucleotides matching TRBD1. This CDR3 has 16 residues. The germline gives CDR1 KGHSH, CDR2 LQKENI. With 3 bases clipped from V and 1 base from J, the junction kept 6 bases outside the gene matches. The CDR3 DNA is TGTGCCAGCTCACCGAGTACGACAGGGAGCAATCAGCCCCAGCATTTT. Encoded protein: CASSPSTTGSNQPQHF.

The gene calls are TRBV20-1 and TRBJ2-7, with a possible D match to TRBD2 (5 bases). Between the trimmed V and J ends, which lost 0 bases and 0 bases, there was a span of 15 bases. Germline-derived CDR1 and CDR2 are DFQATT and SNEGSKA (reference sequence). This CDR3 comprises 16 residues. The CDR3 coding sequence is TGCAGTGCTAGAGATAATTTGCGTCGGGGCTCCTACGAGCAGTACTTC. Amino acid sequence: CSARDNLRRGSYEQYF.

The rearrangement joins TRBV19 to TRBJ2-3; 9 bases agree with TRBD1. The V segment lost 4 bases and the J segment 6 bases; nucleotides outside the gene matches: 5. Germline loops: CDR1 LNHDA, CDR2 SQIVND (reference sequence). The length of the CDR3 is 14 residues. CDR3 loop: CASSSRDRADTQYF. For the CDR3, the DNA is TGTGCCAGTAGTAGCCGGGACAGGGCGGATACGCAGTATTTT.

This clonotype was recorded a few times. The chain uses TRBV6-5 and TRBJ2-2; D call uncertain. The CDR3 has 12 residues. V gave up 7 bases and J gave up 5 bases, with 8 bases separating them. Germline V lookup: CDR1 MNHEY, CDR2 SVGAGI. The CDR3 loop is CASTDGTGELFF. In DNA, the CDR3 is TGTGCCAGCACTGACGGGACCGGGGAGCTGTTTTTT.

V is TRBV5-1 and J is TRBJ2-5; no definite D call. The CDR3 loop spans 15 amino acids. V was trimmed by 0 bases and J by 1 base, leaving 10 bases between them. Germline loops: CDR1 SGHRS, CDR2 YFSETQ. The CDR3 here is CASSLVSNTQETQYF. Written as DNA, the CDR3 is TGCGCCAGCAGCTTGGTATCCAACACCCAAGAGACCCAGTACTTC.